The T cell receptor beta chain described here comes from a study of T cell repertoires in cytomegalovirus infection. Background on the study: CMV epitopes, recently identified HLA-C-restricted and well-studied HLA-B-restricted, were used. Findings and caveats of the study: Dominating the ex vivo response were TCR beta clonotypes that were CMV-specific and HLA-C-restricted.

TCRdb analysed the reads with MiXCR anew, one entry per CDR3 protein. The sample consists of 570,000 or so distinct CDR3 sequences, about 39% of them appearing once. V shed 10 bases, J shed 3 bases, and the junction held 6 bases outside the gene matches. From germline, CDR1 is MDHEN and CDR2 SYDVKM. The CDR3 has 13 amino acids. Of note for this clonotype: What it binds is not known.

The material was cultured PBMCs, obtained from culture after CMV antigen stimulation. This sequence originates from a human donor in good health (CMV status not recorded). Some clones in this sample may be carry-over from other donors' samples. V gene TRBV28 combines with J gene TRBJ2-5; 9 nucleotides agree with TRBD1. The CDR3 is CATDRGTEETQYF. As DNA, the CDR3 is TGTGCCACAGACAGGGGGACTGAAGAGACCCAGTACTTC. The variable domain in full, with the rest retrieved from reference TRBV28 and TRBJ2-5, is DVKVTQSSRYLVKRTGEKVFLECVQDMDHENMFWYRQDPGLGLRLIYFSYDVKMKEKGDIPEGYSVSREKKERFSLILESASTNQTSMYLCATDRGTEETQYFGPGTRLLVL.